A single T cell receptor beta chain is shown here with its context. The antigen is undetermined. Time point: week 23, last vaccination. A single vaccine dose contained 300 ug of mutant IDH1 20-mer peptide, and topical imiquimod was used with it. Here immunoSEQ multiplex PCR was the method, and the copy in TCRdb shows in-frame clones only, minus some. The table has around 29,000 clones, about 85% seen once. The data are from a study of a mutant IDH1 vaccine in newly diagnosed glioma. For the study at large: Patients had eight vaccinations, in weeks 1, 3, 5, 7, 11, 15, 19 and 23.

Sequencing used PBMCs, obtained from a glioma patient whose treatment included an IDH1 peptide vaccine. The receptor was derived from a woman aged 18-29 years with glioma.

The CDR3 spells CASSLWDKETQYF. CDR3 DNA: TGTGCCAGCAGCTTGTGGGACAAAGAGACCCAGTACTTC. The genes are TRBV5-6 and TRBJ2-5; D possibly corresponds to TRBD1 (6 bases). The CDR3 runs to 13 residues. Germline V lookup: CDR1 SGHDT, CDR2 YYEEEE. The V end was cut by 1 base, the J end by 3 bases, with 7 bases between.